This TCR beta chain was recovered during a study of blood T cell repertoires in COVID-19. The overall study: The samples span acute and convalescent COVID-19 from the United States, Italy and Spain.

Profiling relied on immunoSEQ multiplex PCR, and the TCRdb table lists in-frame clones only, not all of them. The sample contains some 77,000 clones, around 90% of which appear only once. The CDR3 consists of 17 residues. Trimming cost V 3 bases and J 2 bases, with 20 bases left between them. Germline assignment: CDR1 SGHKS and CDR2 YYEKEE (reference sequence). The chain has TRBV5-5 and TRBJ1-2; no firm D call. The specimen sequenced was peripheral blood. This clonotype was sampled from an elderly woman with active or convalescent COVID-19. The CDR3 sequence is CASSSSGSLPVNYGYTF. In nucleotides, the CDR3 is TGTGCCAGCAGCTCTAGTGGTAGTTTACCAGTAAACTATGGCTACACCTTC. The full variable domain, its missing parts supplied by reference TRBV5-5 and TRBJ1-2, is DAGVTQSPTHLIKTRGQQVTLRCSPISGHKSVSWYQQVLGQGPQFIFQYYEKEERGRGNFPDRFSARQFPNYSSELNVNALLLGDSALYLCASSSSGSLPVNYGYTFGSGTRLTVV.